This TCR beta chain was profiled in a study of T cells in Graves' hyperthyroidism and ophthalmopathy. This clonotype has only a few counts. Its target is not known. From RNA transcripts, TCR beta CDR3 regions were amplified. When the TCR CDR3 underwent first-round RT-PCR, the HTBI primer set was used. In TCRdb, the multiplex PCR reads were re-called with MiXCR into one record per CDR3 protein. The sample consists of 500,000 to 550,000 distinct CDR3 sequences, less than 25% of them appearing once. Uncontrolled infections, other autoimmune diseases, pregnancy or lactation led to exclusion of patients. Study-wide findings and caveats: Model-based prediction identified ophthalmopathy a median 6.5 months prior to its onset.

In germline, CDR1 is MDHEN, CDR2 SYDVKM. This CDR3 comprises 13 residues. Trimming left V 6 bases short and J 4 bases short, with 13 bases between. Specimen: blood. This clonotype originated in a man aged 18-30 years with Graves' hyperthyroidism. This chain joins TRBV28 and TRBJ2-7; no firm D call. The CDR3 DNA reads as TGTGCCAGCAGCTCGCGGTTTGGTTACGAGCAGTACTTC. Translating gives CASSSRFGYEQYF.